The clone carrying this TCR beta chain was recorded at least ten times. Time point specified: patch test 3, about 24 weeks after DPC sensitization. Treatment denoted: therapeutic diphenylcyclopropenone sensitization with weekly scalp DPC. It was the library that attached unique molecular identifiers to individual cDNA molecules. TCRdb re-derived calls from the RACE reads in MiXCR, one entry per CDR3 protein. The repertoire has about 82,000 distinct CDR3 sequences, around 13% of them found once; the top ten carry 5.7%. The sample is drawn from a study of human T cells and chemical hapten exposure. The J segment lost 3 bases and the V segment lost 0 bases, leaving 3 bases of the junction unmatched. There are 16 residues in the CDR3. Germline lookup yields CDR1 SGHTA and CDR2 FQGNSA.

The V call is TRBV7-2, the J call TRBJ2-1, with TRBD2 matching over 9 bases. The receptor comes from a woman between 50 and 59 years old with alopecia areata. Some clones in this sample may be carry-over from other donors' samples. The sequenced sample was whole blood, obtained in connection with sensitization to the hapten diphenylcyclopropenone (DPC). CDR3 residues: CASSLAPSGVYNEQFF. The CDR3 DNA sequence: TGTGCCAGCAGCTTAGCCCCTAGCGGGGTCTACAATGAGCAGTTCTTC.